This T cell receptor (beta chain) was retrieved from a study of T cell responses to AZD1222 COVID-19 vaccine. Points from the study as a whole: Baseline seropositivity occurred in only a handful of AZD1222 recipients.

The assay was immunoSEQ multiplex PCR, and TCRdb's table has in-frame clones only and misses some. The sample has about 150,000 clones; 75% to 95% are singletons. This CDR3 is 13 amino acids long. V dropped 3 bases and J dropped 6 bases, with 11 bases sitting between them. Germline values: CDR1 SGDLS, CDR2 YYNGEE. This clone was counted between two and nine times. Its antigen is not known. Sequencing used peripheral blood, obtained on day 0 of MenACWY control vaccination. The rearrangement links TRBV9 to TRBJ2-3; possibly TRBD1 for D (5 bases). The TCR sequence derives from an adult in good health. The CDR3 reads CASSDRPGDTQYF. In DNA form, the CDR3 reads TGTGCCAGCAGCGACCGCCCAGGGGATACGCAGTATTTT. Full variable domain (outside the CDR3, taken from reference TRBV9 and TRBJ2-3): DSGVTQTPKHLITATGQRVTLRCSPRSGDLSVYWYQQSLDQGLQFLIQYYNGEERAKGNILERFSAQQFPDLHSELNLSSLELGDSALYFCASSDRPGDTQYFGPGTRLTVL.